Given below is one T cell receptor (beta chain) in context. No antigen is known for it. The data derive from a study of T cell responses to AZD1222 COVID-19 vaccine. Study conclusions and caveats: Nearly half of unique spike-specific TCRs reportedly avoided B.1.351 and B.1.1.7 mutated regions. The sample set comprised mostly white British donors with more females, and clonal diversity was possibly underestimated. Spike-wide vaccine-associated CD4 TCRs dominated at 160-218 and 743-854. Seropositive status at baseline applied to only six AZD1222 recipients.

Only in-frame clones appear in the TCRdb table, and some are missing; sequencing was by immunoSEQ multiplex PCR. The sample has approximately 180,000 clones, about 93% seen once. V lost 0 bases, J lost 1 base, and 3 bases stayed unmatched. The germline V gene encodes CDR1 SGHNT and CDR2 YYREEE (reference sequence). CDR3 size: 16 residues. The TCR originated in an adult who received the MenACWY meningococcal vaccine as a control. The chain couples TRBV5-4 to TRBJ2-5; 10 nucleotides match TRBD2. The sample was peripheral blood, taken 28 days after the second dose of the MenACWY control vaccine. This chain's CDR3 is CASSLEPSGGQETQYF. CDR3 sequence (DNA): TGTGCCAGCAGCTTGGAGCCTAGCGGGGGCCAAGAGACCCAGTACTTC.